These 9 T cell receptor beta chains came from one sample sequenced in a study of blood T cell repertoires in COVID-19. Libraries were prepared by immunoSEQ multiplex PCR; TCRdb keeps only in-frame clonotypes and omits some of them. The data show about 70,000 clones, approximately 86% seen once. The sequencing input was peripheral blood. Receptor source: a man between 65 and 80 years old with active COVID-19.

The J gene is TRBJ2-7, the V gene TRBV19; 9 nucleotides align to TRBD1. CDR1 LNHDA and CDR2 SQIVND come from the germline V gene (reference sequence). The V and J ends lost 4 bases and 5 bases, in that order; junction bases with no gene match: 12. The CDR3 is 16 residues long. The CDR3 region is CASSNGPGQGSDEQYF. CDR3 sequence (DNA): TGTGCCAGTAGTAATGGACCGGGACAGGGTTCGGACGAGCAGTACTTC.

This chain uses TRBV19 with TRBJ1-1; a possible D gene is TRBD1 (5 bases). This CDR3 region has 13 residues. Germline values: CDR1 LNHDA, CDR2 SQIVND (reference sequence). V lost 4 bases and J lost 4, with 10 bases in between. Here the CDR3 reads CASSTLGGTEAFF. The CDR3 region has the DNA TGTGCCAGTAGTACCTTGGGGGGCACTGAAGCTTTCTTT.

This rearrangement joins TRBV24-1 to TRBJ1-4; D remains unclear. Germline assignment: CDR1 KGHDR and CDR2 SFDVKD. The CDR3 has 13 amino acids. V was cut by 5 bases and J by 10 bases, with 13 bases left in between. The CDR3 region has the DNA TGTGCCACCAGTGGTCAAGCAAGTGGAAAACTGTTTTTT. It yields the protein CATSGQASGKLFF.

This chain connects TRBV4-1 to TRBJ2-1; possible D gene TRBD2, 6 bases. The CDR3 has 12 residues. Trimming cost V 2 bases and J 9 bases, with 8 bases left between them. CDR1 is MGHRA, CDR2 YSYEKL, per germline. The CDR3 reads CASSQRGGEQFF. The CDR3 DNA follows: TGCGCCAGCAGCCAAAGGGGAGGTGAGCAGTTCTTC.

The chain links TRBV7-6 to TRBJ2-1; 12 bases align to TRBD2. The length of the CDR3 is 18 residues. V dropped 5 bases and J dropped 0; count of bases not matched to a gene: 8. Per germline, CDR1 SGHVS and CDR2 FNYEAQ. The CDR3 DNA reads TGTGCCAGCAGCCCCCGAACGACTAGCGGGGGCTCCTACAATGAGCAGTTCTTC. It is translated as CASSPRTTSGGSYNEQFF.

The V gene is TRBV6-5, the J gene TRBJ2-2; 8 bases line up with TRBD1. The CDR3 is made up of 16 amino acids. The V and J ends lost 2 bases and 6 bases, in that order; junction bases with no gene match: 8. The germline gives CDR1 MNHEY, CDR2 SVGAGI. The CDR3 DNA is TGTGCCAGCAGTTACCCCCAGGGGGCTGACGCCGGGGAGCTGTTTTTT. It encodes CASSYPQGADAGELFF.

This clone was seen just once. This chain uses TRBV5-1 with TRBJ2-2; 8 nucleotides line up with TRBD2. The ends lost 4 bases at V and 8 bases at J; junction bases unmatched: 19. The CDR3 has 18 residues. Germline V gene lookup returns CDR1 SGHRS and CDR2 YFSETQ. CDR3 sequence (DNA): TGCGCCAGCAGCCCCTCCTCCTGGGGGACTAGGGGTTCTGGGGAGCTGTTTTTT. Amino acids: CASSPSSWGTRGSGELFF.

The rearrangement joins TRBV18 to TRBJ1-1, with unresolved D. The V gene's germline CDR1 is KGHSH and CDR2 LQKENI. Trimming took off 6 bases at V and 2 bases at J, with 7 bases between the two ends. This CDR3 region has 12 residues. The CDR3 sequence: CASSKTNTEAFF. Written as DNA, the CDR3 is TGTGCCAGCTCGAAGACTAACACTGAAGCTTTCTTT.

This clone has more than one count but fewer than ten. V usage is TRBV7-9 and J usage is TRBJ2-7, with D perhaps TRBD2 (6 bases). The CDR3 has 16 residues. From germline, CDR1 is SEHNR and CDR2 FQNEAQ (reference sequence). The V end was cut by 5 bases, the J end by 2 bases, with 19 bases between. This CDR3 is CASSPRRAAQTYEQYF. The CDR3 nucleotides are TGTGCCAGCAGCCCCCGGAGGGCAGCCCAAACCTACGAGCAGTACTTC.